The rows below give T cell receptor beta chains drawn from one sample of a study of prognosis after radiotherapy for stage I lung cancer. Each CDR3 protein gets one entry after TCRdb re-called the multiplex PCR reads with MiXCR. The sample yields approximately 51,000 distinct CDR3 sequences, roughly 36% seen once. Sample: PBMCs, taken before or after stereotactic body radiation therapy (not recorded which). The receptors originated from a donor aged 50 or older with non-small cell lung cancer. The CDR3 runs from the conserved cysteine through the conserved F or W. The order of the fields is J gene, D gene, V gene, clone size, CDR3 protein, CDR3 DNA. A D gene is named only where the DNA matches it firmly. Part of the rows lack a size; the others show once, few, many or a class for expanded clones.

J gene: TRBJ1-3
D gene: .
V gene: TRBV9
clone size: .
CDR3 protein: CASSPLPPQGSFGSTIYF
CDR3 DNA: TGTGCCAGCAGCCCTCTCCCTCCCCAAGGAAGCTTTGGAAGCACCATATATTTT

J gene: TRBJ1-3
D gene: .
V gene: TRBV7-2
clone size: many
CDR3 protein: CASSPSSYLGNTIYF
CDR3 DNA: TGTGCCAGCAGCCCCTCGAGCTACCTCGGAAACACCATATATTTT

J gene: TRBJ1-1
D gene: .
V gene: TRBV5-5
clone size: many
CDR3 protein: CASSWGRNTEAFF
CDR3 DNA: TGTGCCAGCAGCTGGGGGCGGAACACTGAAGCTTTCTTT

J gene: TRBJ2-7
D gene: TRBD1
V gene: TRBV18
clone size: many
CDR3 protein: CASSGMGQLSDEQYF
CDR3 DNA: TGTGCCAGCTCCGGTATGGGACAGTTGAGTGACGAGCAGTACTTC

J gene: TRBJ1-4
D gene: .
V gene: TRBV30
clone size: many
CDR3 protein: CAWSPLASRAKKLFF
CDR3 DNA: TGTGCCTGGAGTCCTCTCGCATCCCGGGCCAAAAAACTGTTTTTT

J gene: TRBJ2-2
D gene: TRBD2
V gene: TRBV4-2
clone size: many
CDR3 protein: CASSQGVAGGLGELFF
CDR3 DNA: TGTGCCAGCAGCCAAGGGGTAGCGGGAGGGTTGGGGGAGCTGTTTTTT

J gene: TRBJ1-2
D gene: .
V gene: TRBV15
clone size: .
CDR3 protein: CATSGAPPGIAGGYTF
CDR3 DNA: TGTGCCACAAGCGGAGCCCCCCCCGGGATCGCCGGCGGCTACACCTTC

J gene: TRBJ2-2
D gene: .
V gene: TRBV6-1
clone size: medium-sized
CDR3 protein: CASRWAGDTGELFF
CDR3 DNA: TGTGCCAGCAGATGGGCAGGGGACACCGGGGAGCTGTTTTTT

J gene: TRBJ2-1
D gene: .
V gene: TRBV7-6
clone size: many
CDR3 protein: CASSLTTANEQFF
CDR3 DNA: TGTGCCAGCAGCTTAACAACAGCGAATGAGCAGTTCTTC

J gene: TRBJ1-2
D gene: .
V gene: TRBV3-1
clone size: many
CDR3 protein: CASSSRDLTGGYTF
CDR3 DNA: TGTGCCAGCAGCTCCCGGGACCTAACTGGGGGCTACACCTTC

J gene: TRBJ2-4
D gene: .
V gene: TRBV19
clone size: many
CDR3 protein: CASSETGTKNIQYF
CDR3 DNA: TGTGCCAGTAGTGAGACAGGTACCAAAAACATTCAGTACTTC

J gene: TRBJ1-5
D gene: TRBD1
V gene: TRBV6-1
clone size: many
CDR3 protein: CASRQGSLNQPQHF
CDR3 DNA: TGTGCCAGCAGACAGGGGTCCTTAAATCAGCCCCAGCATTTT

J gene: TRBJ2-4
D gene: .
V gene: TRBV27
clone size: many
CDR3 protein: CASSFRITWAKNIQYF
CDR3 DNA: TGTGCCAGCAGTTTCAGGATTACCTGGGCCAAAAACATTCAGTACTTC

J gene: TRBJ2-1
D gene: .
V gene: TRBV19
clone size: .
CDR3 protein: CASSTQSGVQQFF
CDR3 DNA: TGTGCCAGTAGTACCCAATCGGGAGTGCAGCAGTTCTTC

J gene: TRBJ2-1
D gene: TRBD2
V gene: TRBV12-3/TRBV12-4
clone size: many
CDR3 protein: CASTQLAGKRRVFF
CDR3 DNA: TGTGCCAGCACCCAACTAGCGGGAAAAAGGAGGGTTTTCTTC

J gene: TRBJ2-7
D gene: .
V gene: TRBV12-3/TRBV12-4
clone size: many
CDR3 protein: CASSLFYEQYF
CDR3 DNA: TGTGCCAGCAGTTTATTCTACGAGCAGTACTTC

J gene: TRBJ1-1
D gene: TRBD1
V gene: TRBV28
clone size: many
CDR3 protein: CATQTGLSTEAFF
CDR3 DNA: TGTGCCACGCAGACAGGGTTATCCACTGAAGCTTTCTTT

J gene: TRBJ2-3
D gene: .
V gene: TRBV7-3
clone size: many
CDR3 protein: CASSPEGGTDTQYF
CDR3 DNA: TGTGCCAGCAGCCCGGAGGGTGGCACAGATACGCAGTATTTT

J gene: TRBJ2-7
D gene: TRBD1
V gene: TRBV2
clone size: many
CDR3 protein: CASSAGYLDRGHEQYF
CDR3 DNA: TGTGCCAGCAGCGCAGGGTACCTGGACAGGGGCCACGAGCAGTACTTC

J gene: TRBJ1-5
D gene: TRBD1
V gene: TRBV6-2/TRBV6-3
clone size: .
CDR3 protein: CASITPTGGNNQPQHF
CDR3 DNA: TGTGCCAGCATTACCCCTACAGGGGGTAACAATCAGCCCCAGCATTTT

J gene: TRBJ1-5
D gene: .
V gene: TRBV7-2
clone size: many
CDR3 protein: CASSLFADRNQPQHF
CDR3 DNA: TGTGCCAGCAGCTTATTTGCGGATAGAAATCAGCCCCAGCATTTT

J gene: TRBJ1-3
D gene: .
V gene: TRBV5-5
clone size: many
CDR3 protein: CASSFSVSGNTIYF
CDR3 DNA: TGTGCCAGCAGCTTCAGCGTCTCTGGAAACACCATATATTTT

J gene: TRBJ2-1
D gene: .
V gene: TRBV7-3
clone size: many
CDR3 protein: CASSEQQGGEQFF
CDR3 DNA: TGTGCCAGCAGCGAACAACAGGGAGGGGAGCAGTTCTTC